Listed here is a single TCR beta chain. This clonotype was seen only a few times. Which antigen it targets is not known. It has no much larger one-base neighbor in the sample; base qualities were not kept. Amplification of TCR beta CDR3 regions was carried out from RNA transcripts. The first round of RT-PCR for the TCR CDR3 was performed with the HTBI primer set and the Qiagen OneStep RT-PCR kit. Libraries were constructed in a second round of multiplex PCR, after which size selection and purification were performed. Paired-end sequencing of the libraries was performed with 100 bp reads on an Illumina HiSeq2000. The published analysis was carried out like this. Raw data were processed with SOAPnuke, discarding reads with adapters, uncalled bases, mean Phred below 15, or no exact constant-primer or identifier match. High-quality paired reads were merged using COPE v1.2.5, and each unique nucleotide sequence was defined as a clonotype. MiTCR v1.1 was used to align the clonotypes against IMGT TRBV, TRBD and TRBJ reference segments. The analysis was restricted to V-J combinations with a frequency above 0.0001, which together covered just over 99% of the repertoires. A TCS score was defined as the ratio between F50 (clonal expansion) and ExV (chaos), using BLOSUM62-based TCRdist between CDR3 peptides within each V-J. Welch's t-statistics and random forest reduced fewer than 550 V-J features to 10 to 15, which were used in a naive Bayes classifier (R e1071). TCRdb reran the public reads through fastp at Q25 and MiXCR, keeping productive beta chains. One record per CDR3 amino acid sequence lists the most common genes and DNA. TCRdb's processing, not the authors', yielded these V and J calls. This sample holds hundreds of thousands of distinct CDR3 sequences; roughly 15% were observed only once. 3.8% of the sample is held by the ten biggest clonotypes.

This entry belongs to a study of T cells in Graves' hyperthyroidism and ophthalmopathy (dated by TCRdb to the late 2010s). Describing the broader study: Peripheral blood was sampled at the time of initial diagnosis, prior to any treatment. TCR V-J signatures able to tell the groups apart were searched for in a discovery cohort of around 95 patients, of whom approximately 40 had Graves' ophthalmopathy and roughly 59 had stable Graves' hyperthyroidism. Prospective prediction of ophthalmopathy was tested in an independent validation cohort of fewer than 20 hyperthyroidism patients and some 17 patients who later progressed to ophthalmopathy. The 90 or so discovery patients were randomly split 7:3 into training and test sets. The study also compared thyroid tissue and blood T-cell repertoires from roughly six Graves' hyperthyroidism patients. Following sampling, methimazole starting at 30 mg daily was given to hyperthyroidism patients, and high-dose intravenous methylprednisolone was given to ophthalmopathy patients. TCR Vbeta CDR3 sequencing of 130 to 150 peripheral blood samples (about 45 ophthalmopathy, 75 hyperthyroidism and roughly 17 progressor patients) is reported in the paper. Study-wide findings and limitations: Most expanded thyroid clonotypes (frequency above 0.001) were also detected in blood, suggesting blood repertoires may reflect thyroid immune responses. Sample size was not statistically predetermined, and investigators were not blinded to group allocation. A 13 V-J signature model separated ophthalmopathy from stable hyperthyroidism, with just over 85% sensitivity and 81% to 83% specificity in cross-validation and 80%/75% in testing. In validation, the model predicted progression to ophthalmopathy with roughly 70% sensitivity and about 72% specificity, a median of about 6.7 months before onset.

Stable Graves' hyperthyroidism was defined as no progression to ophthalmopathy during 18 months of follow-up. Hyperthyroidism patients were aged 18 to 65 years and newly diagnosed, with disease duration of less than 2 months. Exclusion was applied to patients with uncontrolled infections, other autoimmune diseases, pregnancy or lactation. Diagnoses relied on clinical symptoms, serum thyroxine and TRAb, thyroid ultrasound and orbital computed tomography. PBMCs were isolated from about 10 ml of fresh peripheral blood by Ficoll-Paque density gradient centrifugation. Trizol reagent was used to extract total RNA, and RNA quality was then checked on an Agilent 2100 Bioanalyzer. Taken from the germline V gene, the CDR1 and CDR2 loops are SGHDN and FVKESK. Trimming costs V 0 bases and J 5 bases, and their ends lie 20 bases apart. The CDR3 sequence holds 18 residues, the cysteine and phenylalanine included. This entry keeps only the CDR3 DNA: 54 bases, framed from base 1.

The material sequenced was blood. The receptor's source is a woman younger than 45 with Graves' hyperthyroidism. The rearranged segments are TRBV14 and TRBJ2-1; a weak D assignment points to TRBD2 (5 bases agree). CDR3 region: CASSQDFRFLGKHNEQFF. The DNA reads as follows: TGTGCCAGCAGCCAAGATTTTAGATTCCTCGGGAAACACAATGAGCAGTTCTTC.